One and the same sample provided the 11 T cell receptor beta chains below, sequenced in a study of T cell responses to AZD1222 COVID-19 vaccine. TCRdb keeps only in-frame clones here, not all; method: immunoSEQ multiplex PCR. The top ten hold roughly 1.6% of the sample, which has 80,000 or so clones, about 85% seen once. Here the sequenced sample was peripheral blood, taken on day 0 of AZD1222 vaccination. These receptors were taken from an adult in good health.

The chain is built from TRBV6-5 and TRBJ2-3; D possibly uses TRBD1 or TRBD2 (5 bases each). The CDR3 has 12 residues. Per germline, CDR1 MNHEY and CDR2 SVGAGI. Trimming stripped 6 bases from V and 5 bases from J, with 9 bases between. Here the CDR3 DNA reads TGTGCCAGCAGCGGGACCGAAGATACGCAGTATTTT. This sequence encodes CASSGTEDTQYF.

The chain combines TRBV29-1 with TRBJ2-1; TRBD2 aligns across 7 bases. The CDR3 has 14 residues. Germline V CDR1 and CDR2: SQVTM, ANQGSEA. Trimming cost V 7 bases and J 7 bases; bases outside gene matches: 13. In DNA form, the CDR3 reads TGCAGCGCGCGGAGCGGGACCCCCGGGAATGAGCAGTTCTTC. Translating it yields CSARSGTPGNEQFF.

CDR3 amino acids: CASSPPGFSTDTQYF. In DNA, the CDR3 is TGCGCCAGCAGCCCCCCAGGATTTAGCACAGATACGCAGTATTTT. The chain is built from TRBV5-1 and TRBJ2-3, with unresolved D. The germline V and J ends were trimmed by 4 bases and 0 bases, with 12 bases remaining between them. This CDR3 spans 15 amino acids. From germline, CDR1 is SGHRS and CDR2 YFSETQ.

The genes are TRBV7-2 and TRBJ2-1; 15 nucleotides line up with TRBD2. V was pared by 5 bases and J by 7 bases, with 9 bases of the junction left unmatched. In germline, CDR1 is SGHTA, CDR2 FQGNSA. The CDR3 extends over 17 amino acids. CDR3 region: CASSPSKGLAGGNEQFF. The CDR3 region has the DNA TGTGCCAGCAGCCCCTCAAAAGGACTAGCGGGAGGGAATGAGCAGTTCTTC.

The chain joins TRBV28 to TRBJ1-2; no clear D. CDR3 length: 12 residues. Trimming stripped 2 bases from V and 4 bases from J, with 5 bases between. Germline CDR1 and CDR2: MDHEN and SYDVKM. In DNA, the CDR3 is TGTGCCAGCAGTTTAGACCGCTATGGCTACACCTTC. It yields the protein CASSLDRYGYTF.

This clone appeared once. The V gene is TRBV7-9, the J gene TRBJ1-1; D call uncertain. In germline, CDR1 is SEHNR, CDR2 FQNEAQ (reference sequence). CDR3 size: 14 residues. V was clipped by 2 bases and J by 1 base, with 8 bases between them. CDR3 coding DNA: TGTGCCAGCAGCTTAAAGGGCAGGAACACTGAAGCTTTCTTT. Translation: CASSLKGRNTEAFF.

The rearrangement links TRBV4-1 to TRBJ1-2; a weak D match, TRBD1 (6 bases). Germline assignment: CDR1 MGHRA and CDR2 YSYEKL. The CDR3 totals 16 residues. Trimming cost V 0 bases and J 4 bases, with 15 bases left between them. The CDR3 protein is CASSQDIQGLGYGYTF. CDR3 bases: TGCGCCAGCAGCCAAGATATACAGGGTTTAGGCTATGGCTACACCTTC.

The J gene is TRBJ1-4, the V gene TRBV9, with D maybe TRBD1 (6 bases). Per germline, CDR1 SGDLS and CDR2 YYNGEE. Trimming took 0 bases from V and 8 from J, leaving 14 bases between them. This CDR3 region has 15 residues. CDR3 in DNA: TGTGCCAGCAGCGTAGGAGGGGGAGGACGCGAAAAACTGTTTTTT. Its protein is CASSVGGGGREKLFF.

The chain is built from TRBV30 and TRBJ1-1; unclear D gene. The V gene lost 1 base and the J gene lost 4 bases, with 13 bases spanning the gap. In germline, CDR1 is GTSNPN, CDR2 SVGIG (reference sequence). This CDR3 spans 14 amino acids. CDR3 in DNA: TGTGCCTGGAGTGCAAACCGAGGTGGCACTGAAGCTTTCTTT. Translation: CAWSANRGGTEAFF.

This clone was seen only once. The V and J genes are TRBV19 and TRBJ2-2; D possibly uses TRBD1 or TRBD2 (5 bases each). Germline lookup yields CDR1 LNHDA and CDR2 SQIVND (reference sequence). The CDR3 contains 15 residues. The V end was cut by 6 bases, the J end by 9 bases, with 20 bases between. This CDR3 reads CASRQTPQGDRELFF. The CDR3 bases are TGTGCCAGTAGGCAAACCCCTCAGGGAGACCGGGAGCTGTTTTTT.

The rearrangement joins TRBV27 to TRBJ2-5, with D perhaps matching TRBD1 (6 bases). The germline V and J ends were trimmed by 0 bases and 3 bases, with 11 bases remaining between them. The CDR3 has 15 amino acids. Germline assignment: CDR1 MNHEY and CDR2 SMNVEV (reference sequence). In nucleotides, the CDR3 is TGTGCCAGCAGTTTATCGTGGACAGCTAAAGAGACCCAGTACTTC. It specifies CASSLSWTAKETQYF.